The rows below give T cell receptor beta chains drawn from one sample of a study of blood T cell repertoires in COVID-19. TCRdb keeps only in-frame clones here, not all; method: immunoSEQ multiplex PCR. The table includes roughly 130,000 clones, 90% detected once. Sequencing was carried out using peripheral blood. Receptor source: a man in his fifties or sixties with active COVID-19. Each CDR3 is given with its conserved first and last residue. A D gene is named only where the DNA matches it firmly. Clone size is shown for a subset of rows, as once, few, many or a class of expanded clone.

J: TRBJ1-2
size: NA
V: TRBV5-4
D: NA
CDR3: CASSLAKEVRRYTF
DNA: TGTGCCAGCAGCTTGGCCAAGGAGGTTCGTCGCTACACCTTC

J: TRBJ2-3
size: NA
V: TRBV4-2
D: NA
CDR3: CASSRTDTQYF
DNA: TGTGCCAGCAGCCGAACTGATACGCAGTATTTT

J: TRBJ1-1
size: NA
V: TRBV12-5
D: NA
CDR3: CASGPRMNTEAFF
DNA: TGTGCTAGTGGTCCTCGTATGAACACTGAAGCTTTCTTT

J: TRBJ2-1
size: few
V: TRBV4-1
D: NA
CDR3: CASSQEGGGGLEQFF
DNA: TGCGCCAGCAGCCAAGAAGGGGGGGGAGGGCTTGAGCAGTTCTTC

J: TRBJ2-2
size: NA
V: TRBV11-2
D: NA
CDR3: CASSSHLNGELFF
DNA: TGTGCCAGCAGCTCCCATCTAAACGGGGAGCTGTTTTTT

J: TRBJ2-5
size: NA
V: TRBV5-4
D: TRBD2
CDR3: CASSDRTSGFIAETQYF
DNA: TGTGCCAGCAGCGACCGGACTAGCGGGTTTATAGCAGAGACCCAGTACTTC

J: TRBJ2-7
size: NA
V: TRBV6-5
D: NA
CDR3: CASKAAGGPPYEQYF
DNA: TGTGCCAGCAAGGCAGCAGGGGGGCCCCCCTACGAGCAGTACTTC

J: TRBJ2-3
size: NA
V: TRBV5-1
D: NA
CDR3: CASSLARVTDTQYF
DNA: TGCGCCAGCAGCTTAGCGCGGGTCACAGATACGCAGTATTTT

J: TRBJ2-1
size: NA
V: TRBV11-2
D: NA
CDR3: CASSPNRGEQFF
DNA: TGTGCCAGCAGCCCCAATCGGGGTGAGCAGTTCTTC

J: TRBJ2-2
size: NA
V: TRBV19
D: NA
CDR3: CASSMYSTMNTGELFF
DNA: TGTGCCAGTAGTATGTACTCAACTATGAACACCGGGGAGCTGTTTTTT

J: TRBJ2-1
size: NA
V: TRBV7-8
D: NA
CDR3: CASSPGTYNEQFF
DNA: TGTGCCAGCAGCCCGGGGACCTACAATGAGCAGTTCTTC

J: TRBJ2-6
size: NA
V: TRBV6-1
D: NA
CDR3: CASSEDNYSGANVLTF
DNA: TGTGCCAGCAGTGAAGATAACTACTCTGGGGCCAACGTCCTGACTTTC

J: TRBJ2-2
size: NA
V: TRBV6-5
D: NA
CDR3: CASSYLSNTGELFF
DNA: TGTGCCAGCAGTTACCTGTCGAACACCGGGGAGCTGTTTTTT

J: TRBJ1-5
size: NA
V: TRBV19
D: TRBD1
CDR3: CASTTTGQYSNQPQHF
DNA: TGTGCCAGTACCACGACAGGGCAGTATAGCAATCAGCCCCAGCATTTT

J: TRBJ1-2
size: NA
V: TRBV6-2/TRBV6-3
D: NA
CDR3: CASSTKQGNYGYTF
DNA: TGTGCCAGCAGTACAAAACAGGGTAACTATGGCTACACCTTC

J: TRBJ1-5
size: NA
V: TRBV12-3/TRBV12-4
D: NA
CDR3: CASSLVSDQPQHF
DNA: TGTGCCAGCAGTTTAGTGTCTGATCAGCCCCAGCATTTT

J: TRBJ2-5
size: NA
V: TRBV5-1
D: TRBD2
CDR3: CASSATGTRNRETQYF
DNA: TGCGCCAGCAGCGCAACCGGGACTAGGAATCGGGAGACCCAGTACTTC

J: TRBJ1-1
size: NA
V: TRBV6-5
D: NA
CDR3: CASSRGQNTEAFF
DNA: TGTGCCAGCAGCAGGGGACAGAACACTGAAGCTTTCTTT

J: TRBJ1-2
size: NA
V: TRBV6-5
D: TRBD1
CDR3: CASSWDRQNSNYGYTF
DNA: TGTGCCAGCAGTTGGGACAGACAGAATTCTAACTATGGCTACACCTTC

J: TRBJ2-7
size: NA
V: TRBV4-1
D: NA
CDR3: CASSQELWTAGISYEQYF
DNA: TGCGCCAGCAGCCAAGAATTGTGGACAGCGGGGATCTCCTACGAGCAGTACTTC

J: TRBJ2-3
size: NA
V: TRBV6-1
D: NA
CDR3: CASSDKTMEGSDTQYF
DNA: TGTGCCAGCAGTGATAAGACAATGGAGGGGTCGGATACGCAGTATTTT

J: TRBJ2-1
size: NA
V: TRBV9
D: TRBD2
CDR3: CASSVGGSGGYNEQFF
DNA: TGTGCCAGCAGCGTAGGCGGTAGCGGGGGGTACAATGAGCAGTTCTTC

J: TRBJ2-2
size: NA
V: TRBV7-9
D: NA
CDR3: CAIRTGELFF
DNA: TGTGCCATCCGTACCGGGGAGCTGTTTTTT

J: TRBJ1-2
size: NA
V: TRBV10-2
D: NA
CDR3: CASSESARNYGYTF
DNA: TGCGCCAGCAGTGAGTCGGCCAGAAACTATGGCTACACCTTC

J: TRBJ2-7
size: NA
V: TRBV6-5
D: NA
CDR3: CASSYSPGLTYEQYF
DNA: TGTGCCAGCAGTTACTCACCGGGGTTGACCTACGAGCAGTACTTC

J: TRBJ2-1
size: NA
V: TRBV9
D: TRBD2
CDR3: CASSVAGTSALNEQFF
DNA: TGTGCCAGCAGCGTAGCCGGGACTAGCGCCCTCAATGAGCAGTTCTTC

J: TRBJ2-3
size: NA
V: TRBV15
D: NA
CDR3: CATSKIGGQFAQYF
DNA: TGTGCCACCAGCAAAATCGGGGGGCAATTCGCGCAGTATTTT

J: TRBJ2-1
size: once
V: TRBV19
D: TRBD2
CDR3: CASSPGLADRYNEQFF
DNA: TGTGCCAGTAGTCCGGGACTAGCGGACCGCTACAATGAGCAGTTCTTC

J: TRBJ2-3
size: NA
V: TRBV5-1
D: NA
CDR3: CASSLGPTGGSTDTQYF
DNA: TGCGCCAGCAGCTTGGGACCTACGGGGGGCAGCACAGATACGCAGTATTTT

J: TRBJ1-1
size: NA
V: TRBV20-1
D: NA
CDR3: CSASSPDEEGTEAFF
DNA: TGCAGTGCTAGTTCTCCAGATGAGGAAGGCACTGAAGCTTTCTTT

J: TRBJ1-2
size: NA
V: TRBV6-5
D: TRBD1
CDR3: CASRDRETYGYTF
DNA: TGTGCCAGCAGGGACAGGGAAACCTATGGCTACACCTTC

J: TRBJ1-1
size: once
V: TRBV6-5
D: TRBD1
CDR3: CASILQGAPNTEAFF
DNA: TGTGCCAGCATTTTACAGGGGGCGCCGAACACTGAAGCTTTCTTT

J: TRBJ2-1
size: NA
V: TRBV19
D: NA
CDR3: CASSPRAGVYNEQFF
DNA: TGTGCCAGTAGTCCCCGGGCCGGGGTCTACAATGAGCAGTTCTTC

J: TRBJ2-1
size: NA
V: TRBV4-1
D: NA
CDR3: CASSPYSGRSYNEQFF
DNA: TGCGCCAGCAGCCCGTATAGTGGGAGGTCCTACAATGAGCAGTTCTTC

J: TRBJ1-1
size: NA
V: TRBV6-5
D: NA
CDR3: CASSTPRAFF
DNA: TGTGCCAGCAGCACCCCGCGGGCTTTCTTT

J: TRBJ2-1
size: NA
V: TRBV6-2/TRBV6-3
D: TRBD2
CDR3: CASSYIRGGRNEQFF
DNA: TGTGCCAGCAGTTACATCCGGGGGGGCCGGAATGAGCAGTTCTTC

J: TRBJ1-5
size: NA
V: TRBV10-3
D: TRBD1
CDR3: CAISSGQGDQPQHF
DNA: TGTGCCATCAGTTCGGGACAGGGAGATCAGCCCCAGCATTTT

J: TRBJ2-1
size: NA
V: TRBV27
D: NA
CDR3: CASSLGGLPYNEQFF
DNA: TGTGCCAGCAGCCTAGGAGGGCTACCGTACAATGAGCAGTTCTTC

J: TRBJ1-5
size: once
V: TRBV2
D: NA
CDR3: CASNGDSNQPQHF
DNA: TGTGCCAGCAACGGAGATAGCAATCAGCCCCAGCATTTT

J: TRBJ1-1
size: NA
V: TRBV19
D: TRBD1
CDR3: CASSPGQANTEAFF
DNA: TGTGCCAGTAGTCCCGGACAGGCTAACACTGAAGCTTTCTTT

J: TRBJ2-6
size: NA
V: TRBV5-4
D: NA
CDR3: CASSLVHSGANVLTF
DNA: TGTGCCAGCAGCTTGGTACACTCTGGGGCCAACGTCCTGACTTTC

J: TRBJ2-5
size: NA
V: TRBV5-1
D: TRBD1
CDR3: CASSWAGGAGETQYF
DNA: TGCGCCAGCAGCTGGGCAGGGGGCGCGGGAGAGACCCAGTACTTC

J: TRBJ2-3
size: NA
V: TRBV19
D: NA
CDR3: CASTKAGRITDTQYF
DNA: TGTGCCAGTACTAAAGCGGGTCGCATAACAGATACGCAGTATTTT

J: TRBJ1-1
size: NA
V: TRBV4-1
D: NA
CDR3: CASSKESGGRGTEAFF
DNA: TGCGCCAGCAGCAAGGAATCGGGGGGACGGGGTACTGAAGCTTTCTTT

J: TRBJ2-5
size: NA
V: TRBV10-3
D: TRBD2
CDR3: CAISASGGWETQYF
DNA: TGTGCCATCAGTGCCTCGGGGGGGTGGGAGACCCAGTACTTC

J: TRBJ2-7
size: few
V: TRBV2
D: NA
CDR3: CASSGQGEQYF
DNA: TGTGCCAGCAGTGGTCAGGGGGAGCAGTACTTC